Listed below are T cell receptor beta chains from one sample, sequenced in a study of cytomegalovirus exposure and HLA in healthy donors. Method: immunoSEQ multiplex PCR; TCRdb's copy keeps in-frame clones and lacks some. In the table there are some 150,000 clones, roughly three quarters of which are singletons. Sequences were obtained from PBMCs. The source of these receptors is a man aged 60 to 69 in good health and CMV-seronegative. The CDR3 runs from the conserved cysteine through the conserved F or W. A D gene is named only where the DNA matches it firmly.

d_call: TRBD1; j_call: TRBJ1-2; v_call: TRBV2; cdr3_aa: CASSGFKGGYRQGSLDYGYTF; cdr3_nt: TGTGCCAGCAGTGGGTTCAAGGGGGGCTACCGACAGGGATCTCTGGACTATGGCTACACCTTC
d_call: TRBD2; j_call: TRBJ2-1; v_call: TRBV10-2; cdr3_aa: CASRLAGGPDNEQFF; cdr3_nt: TGCGCCAGCCGCCTAGCGGGGGGTCCCGACAATGAGCAGTTCTTC
d_call: TRBD2; j_call: TRBJ2-3; v_call: TRBV14; cdr3_aa: CASSQDLASGMGTDTQYF; cdr3_nt: TGTGCCAGCAGCCAAGATTTGGCTAGCGGGATGGGAACAGATACGCAGTATTTT
d_call: -; j_call: TRBJ2-5; v_call: TRBV7-9; cdr3_aa: CASSLGVALTRETQYF; cdr3_nt: TGTGCCAGCAGCTTAGGAGTTGCCCTTACCAGGGAGACCCAGTACTTC
d_call: -; j_call: TRBJ2-2; v_call: TRBV2; cdr3_aa: CASSAVRSTPGELFF; cdr3_nt: TGTGCCAGCAGTGCTGTCAGGTCCACTCCCGGGGAGCTGTTTTTT
d_call: TRBD2; j_call: TRBJ2-2; v_call: TRBV11-2; cdr3_aa: CASSQTSGGTPGELFF; cdr3_nt: TGTGCCAGCAGTCAAACTAGCGGGGGGACCCCCGGGGAGCTGTTTTTT
d_call: -; j_call: TRBJ2-1; v_call: TRBV5-6; cdr3_aa: CATSMEHYNEQFF; cdr3_nt: TGTGCCACCTCGATGGAGCACTACAATGAGCAGTTCTTC
d_call: -; j_call: TRBJ2-7; v_call: TRBV27; cdr3_aa: CASRFGAGVGYEQYF; cdr3_nt: TGTGCCAGCCGTTTCGGGGCAGGGGTGGGATACGAGCAGTACTTC
d_call: -; j_call: TRBJ2-7; v_call: TRBV29-1; cdr3_aa: CSVEDQDRAPQYF; cdr3_nt: TGCAGCGTTGAAGATCAGGACAGAGCTCCCCAGTACTTC
d_call: TRBD2; j_call: TRBJ2-7; v_call: TRBV5-5; cdr3_aa: CASSSGAREGYEQYF; cdr3_nt: TGTGCCAGCAGCTCGGGAGCGCGGGAGGGATACGAGCAGTACTTC
d_call: TRBD1; j_call: TRBJ1-2; v_call: TRBV15; cdr3_aa: CATSRDITGADYGYTF; cdr3_nt: TGTGCCACCAGCAGAGATATCACAGGGGCGGACTATGGCTACACCTTC
d_call: -; j_call: TRBJ1-3; v_call: TRBV19; cdr3_aa: CASSIAQGGNTIYF; cdr3_nt: TGTGCCAGTAGTATTGCACAGGGTGGAAACACCATATATTTT